This T cell receptor (beta chain) was identified during a study of identical twins. Carrying unique molecular identifiers, the cDNA also gained a universal primer site through template switching. TCRdb used MiXCR to reprocess the 5' RACE reads, holding one entry per CDR3 protein. The data hold roughly 690,000 distinct CDR3 sequences, with about 20% observed a single time. Remarks on this clonotype: Antigen specificity is unknown.

CDR1 is ENHRY, CDR2 SYGVKD, per germline. The CDR3 is 13 amino acids. V gave up 6 bases and J gave up 3 bases, with 11 bases separating them. Study outcomes and limitations: Compared with models, monozygotic twins showed more out-of-frame TCR alpha sharing.

The same specimen was also included in a second study, on T cells expressing NK-cell markers. Per that paper: Roughly 1.0-8% of CD8+ T cells in roughly six donors belonged to dominant NKG2C+ clonotypes.

V is TRBV10-3 and J is TRBJ2-5; the D gene is possibly TRBD1 (5 bases). This sequence originates from a woman aged 18-29 years in good health. The sample was PBMCs. CDR3 in amino acids: CAIRDGREETQYF. DNA of the CDR3: TGTGCCATCAGAGACGGCAGGGAAGAGACCCAGTACTTC.